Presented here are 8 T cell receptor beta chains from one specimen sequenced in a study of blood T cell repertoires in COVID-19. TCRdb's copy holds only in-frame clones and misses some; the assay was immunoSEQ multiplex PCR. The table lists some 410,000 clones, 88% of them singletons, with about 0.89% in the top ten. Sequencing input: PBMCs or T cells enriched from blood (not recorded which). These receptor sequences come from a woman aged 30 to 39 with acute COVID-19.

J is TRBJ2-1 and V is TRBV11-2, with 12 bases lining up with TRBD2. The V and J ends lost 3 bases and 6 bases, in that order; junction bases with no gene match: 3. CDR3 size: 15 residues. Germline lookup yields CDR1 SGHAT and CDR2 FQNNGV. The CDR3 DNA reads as TGTGCCAGCAGCTTGACTAGCGGGGGCCCCAATGAGCAGTTCTTC. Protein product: CASSLTSGGPNEQFF.

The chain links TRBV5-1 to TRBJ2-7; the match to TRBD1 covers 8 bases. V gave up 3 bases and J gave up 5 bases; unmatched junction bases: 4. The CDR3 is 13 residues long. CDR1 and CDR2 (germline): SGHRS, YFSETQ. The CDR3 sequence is CASSSDRGNEQYF. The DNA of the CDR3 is TGCGCCAGCAGCTCAGACAGGGGAAACGAGCAGTACTTC.

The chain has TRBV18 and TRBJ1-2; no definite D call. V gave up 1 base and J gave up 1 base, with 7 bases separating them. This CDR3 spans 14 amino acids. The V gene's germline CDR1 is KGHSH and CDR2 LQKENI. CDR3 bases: TGTGCCAGCTCACCACGCGGCAGTAACTATGGCTACACCTTC. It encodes CASSPRGSNYGYTF.

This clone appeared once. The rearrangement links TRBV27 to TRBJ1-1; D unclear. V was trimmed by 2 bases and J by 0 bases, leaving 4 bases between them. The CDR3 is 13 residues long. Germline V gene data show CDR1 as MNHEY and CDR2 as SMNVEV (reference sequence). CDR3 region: CASSLEVNTEAFF. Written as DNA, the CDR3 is TGTGCCAGCAGTTTAGAGGTGAACACTGAAGCTTTCTTT.

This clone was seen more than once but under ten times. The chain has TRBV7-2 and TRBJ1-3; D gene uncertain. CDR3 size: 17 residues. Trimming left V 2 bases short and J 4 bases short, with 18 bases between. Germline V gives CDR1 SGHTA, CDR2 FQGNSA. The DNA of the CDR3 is TGTGCCAGCAGCTTAAATCCGACTGGGAGGGCAGGAAACACCATATATTTT. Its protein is CASSLNPTGRAGNTIYF.

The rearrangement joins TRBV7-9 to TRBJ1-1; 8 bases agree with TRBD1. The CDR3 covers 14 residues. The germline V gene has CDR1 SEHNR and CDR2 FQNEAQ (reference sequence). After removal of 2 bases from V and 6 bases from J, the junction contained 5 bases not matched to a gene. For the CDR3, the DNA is TGTGCCAGCAGCTTACAGGGGGCGAGACCTGAAGCTTTCTTT. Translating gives CASSLQGARPEAFF.

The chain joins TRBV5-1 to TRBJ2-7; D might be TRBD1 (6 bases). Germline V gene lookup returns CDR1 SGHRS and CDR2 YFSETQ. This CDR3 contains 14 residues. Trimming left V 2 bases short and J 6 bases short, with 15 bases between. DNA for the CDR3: TGCGCCAGCAGCTTCCGGACAGCCGGAATCGAGCAGTACTTC. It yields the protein CASSFRTAGIEQYF.

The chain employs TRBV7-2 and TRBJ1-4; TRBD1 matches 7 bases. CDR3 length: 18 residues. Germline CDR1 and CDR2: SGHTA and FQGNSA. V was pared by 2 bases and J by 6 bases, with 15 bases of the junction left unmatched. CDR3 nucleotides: TGTGCCAGCAGCTTATTACCCCCCCCAGGGGGTGGTGATGAAAAACTGTTTTTT. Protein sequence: CASSLLPPPGGGDEKLFF.